Below are 28 T cell receptor beta chains sequenced from a single sample in a study of blood T cell repertoires in COVID-19. Produced via immunoSEQ multiplex PCR; TCRdb's table is partial and in-frame only. There are fewer than 250,000 clones in the sample; around four fifths occur only once, and 5% to 7% lies in the top ten. Sequenced: peripheral blood. These TCRs come from a woman in her sixties with active or convalescent COVID-19.

The rearrangement links TRBV3-1 (or the pseudogene TRBV3-2) to TRBJ1-1; D is possibly TRBD1 (5 bases). Germline loops: CDR1 LGHDT, CDR2 YNNKEL (reference sequence). This CDR3 spans 14 amino acids. Trimming cost V 2 bases and J 4 bases, with 11 bases left between them. The CDR3 DNA reads as TGTGCCAGCAGCCAACAGGGAAGAAGCACTGAAGCTTTCTTT. Its translation: CASSQQGRSTEAFF.

The rearrangement links TRBV7-2 to TRBJ2-5; 8 bases are shared with TRBD1. The CDR3 sequence is 17 residues long. Germline V lookup: CDR1 SGHTA, CDR2 FQGNSA. With 5 bases clipped from V and 1 base from J, the junction kept 12 bases outside the gene matches. CDR3 loop: CASSQQGGVRAQETQYF. The DNA for the CDR3 is TGTGCCAGCAGCCAACAGGGGGGAGTACGGGCCCAAGAGACCCAGTACTTC.

This CDR3 reads CASSWPIRTGGQPQHF. DNA of the CDR3: TGTGCCAGCAGTTGGCCCATAAGGACAGGGGGTCAGCCCCAGCATTTT. The V gene is TRBV27, the J gene TRBJ1-5; 10 bases align to TRBD1. The CDR3 totals 16 residues. Germline values: CDR1 MNHEY, CDR2 SMNVEV (reference sequence). The V gene end was trimmed by 4 bases and the J gene end by 6 bases; junction bases not matched to a gene: 9.

The chain combines TRBV2 with TRBJ1-1; D is unresolved. V lost 9 bases and J 2 bases, leaving 13 bases between the germline ends. The germline CDR1 and CDR2 sequences are SNHLY and FYNNEI. The CDR3 length is 13 residues. CDR3 DNA: TGTGCCAGTGCGGGCTTGTCAAACACTGAAGCTTTCTTT. This gives the protein CASAGLSNTEAFF.

In DNA, the CDR3 is TGTGCCAGCAGCCACCGACAGGGAGGCACAGATACGCAGTATTTT. It encodes CASSHRQGGTDTQYF. The chain carries TRBV11-2 and TRBJ2-3; 7 bases agree with TRBD1. Trimming at V came to 5 bases and at J to 1 base, leaving 6 bases not matched to a gene. In germline, CDR1 is SGHAT, CDR2 FQNNGV. The CDR3 runs to 15 residues.

This chain's CDR3 is CASSYPGQGAGGYTF. The DNA for the CDR3 is TGTGCCAGCAGCTATCCAGGACAGGGGGCTGGAGGCTACACCTTC. The chain recombines TRBV7-8 with TRBJ1-2; TRBD1 aligns across 11 bases. The germline gives CDR1 SGHVS, CDR2 FQNEAQ. V lost 4 bases and J lost 8; bases outside the gene matches: 9. The CDR3 runs 15 residues.

The chain couples TRBV4-1 to TRBJ2-1; no clear D gene. The CDR3 spans 18 residues. Between the trimmed V and J ends, which lost 0 bases and 0 bases, there was a span of 15 bases. The V gene's germline CDR1 is MGHRA and CDR2 YSYEKL. The CDR3: CASSQDFASTVSYNEQFF. CDR3 sequence (DNA): TGCGCCAGCAGCCAAGATTTTGCCTCGACTGTCTCCTACAATGAGCAGTTCTTC.

The chain employs TRBV6-1 and TRBJ1-4; D is ambiguous. Germline assignment: CDR1 MNHNS and CDR2 SASEGT. V lost 0 bases and J lost 6, with 14 bases in between. This CDR3 spans 16 amino acids. The CDR3 nucleotides are TGTGCCAGCAGTGAAGCCCCAGTGGAGGGTGATGAAAAACTGTTTTTT. Protein sequence: CASSEAPVEGDEKLFF.

This clone turned up a few times. This rearrangement joins TRBV18 to TRBJ1-4, with D uncertain. Germline V CDR1 and CDR2: KGHSH, LQKENI. This CDR3 is 16 amino acids long. The V end was cut by 1 base, the J end by 0 bases, with 9 bases between. The CDR3 region has the DNA TGTGCCAGCTCACCACGAGTTCAGGCAACTAATGAAAAACTGTTTTTT. Protein sequence: CASSPRVQATNEKLFF.

This clone was seen only once. The V and J genes are TRBV5-4 and TRBJ1-3; weak D call: TRBD1 (6 bases). V was clipped by 4 bases and J by 4 bases, with 21 bases between them. The CDR3 has 17 amino acids. Germline CDR1 SGHNT, CDR2 YYREEE (reference sequence). In DNA form, the CDR3 reads TGTGCCAGCAGCCCGCCACAGGGTTTTTCGCGGGGAAACACCATATATTTT. Amino acid sequence: CASSPPQGFSRGNTIYF.

The J gene is TRBJ2-3, the V gene TRBV28, with 9 bases aligning to TRBD1. The CDR3 has 15 amino acids. Germline V gene data show CDR1 as MDHEN and CDR2 as SYDVKM. V trimming: 6 bases; J trimming: 1 base; junction bases outside the gene matches: 5. This CDR3 reads CASSVRTGGTDTQYF. The CDR3 bases are TGTGCCAGCAGCGTACGGACAGGGGGCACAGATACGCAGTATTTT.

The J gene is TRBJ2-1, the V gene TRBV3-1 (or the pseudogene TRBV3-2); the match to TRBD2 covers 11 bases. CDR1 is LGHDT and CDR2 is YNNKEL in the germline V gene (reference sequence). Trimming removed 6 bases from V and 5 bases from J; junction bases left unmatched: 3. The CDR3 covers 14 residues. The CDR3 here is CASRLAGGHNEQFF. The DNA for the CDR3 is TGTGCCAGCAGATTAGCGGGGGGGCACAATGAGCAGTTCTTC.

The genes are TRBV2 and TRBJ1-1; D is ambiguous. Per germline, CDR1 SNHLY and CDR2 FYNNEI. The ends were cut back, 4 bases at V and 1 base at J, with 10 bases in the middle. This CDR3 has 14 amino acids. CDR3 DNA: TGTGCCAGCAGTGTACTGGGCAAGAACACTGAAGCTTTCTTT. Amino acid sequence: CASSVLGKNTEAFF.

The chain carries TRBV7-2 and TRBJ2-3; 11 bases agree with TRBD2. Germline V gives CDR1 SGHTA, CDR2 FQGNSA. CDR3 length: 16 residues. J lost 3 bases, V lost 5 bases, and 7 bases had no gene match. CDR3 coding DNA: TGTGCCAGCAGCGAACGACTAGCGGGGTTAACAGATACGCAGTATTTT. The encoded protein is CASSERLAGLTDTQYF.

The V gene is TRBV10-3, the J gene TRBJ2-7, with D maybe TRBD1 (6 bases). Looked up from germline, CDR1 is ENHRY and CDR2 is SYGVKD. Trimming pared 4 bases from V and 5 bases from J, leaving 12 bases between. The CDR3 runs to 13 residues. The CDR3 DNA sequence: TGTGCCATCAGTGGTGGGGCAGGGGACGAGCAGTACGTC. Protein product: CAISGGAGDEQYV.

The chain is built from TRBV7-3 and TRBJ2-6; D may be TRBD2 (7 bases). CDR3 size: 18 residues. CDR1 is SGHTA and CDR2 is FQGTGA in the germline V gene. V lost 0 bases and J lost 2, with 14 bases in between. CDR3 DNA sequence: TGTGCCAGCAGCTTAACAGGGGGGAGGGCCGCTGGGGCCAACGTCCTGACTTTC. Translated, it gives CASSLTGGRAAGANVLTF.

The V and J genes are TRBV28 and TRBJ1-6; 9 bases line up with TRBD1. V lost 6 bases, J lost 9 bases, and 9 bases stayed unmatched. Looked up from germline, CDR1 is MDHEN and CDR2 is SYDVKM. This CDR3 has 15 residues. The CDR3 sequence is CASRLLDRGGSPLHF. The CDR3 DNA follows: TGTGCCAGCAGACTCCTGGACAGGGGAGGTTCACCCCTCCACTTT.

The rearrangement joins TRBV28 to TRBJ1-2; 10 nucleotides align to TRBD1. The CDR3 totals 16 residues. Losses at the gene ends were 5 bases for V and 4 bases for J; bases not matched to a gene: 10. Germline V gene sequence: CDR1 MDHEN, CDR2 SYDVKM. The CDR3 nucleotides are TGTGCCAGCAGTACCCCGGGACAGGGGTTTAGCTATGGCTACACCTTC. It specifies CASSTPGQGFSYGYTF.

The J gene is TRBJ2-1, the V gene TRBV5-5, with TRBD2 matching over 7 bases. CDR1 is SGHKS and CDR2 is YYEKEE in the germline V gene (reference sequence). After removal of 3 bases from V and 8 bases from J, the junction contained 8 bases not matched to a gene. This CDR3 has 14 amino acids. CDR3 DNA: TGTGCCAGCAGCTCTGTTGCGGGGGTCTATGAGCAGTTCTTC. It yields the protein CASSSVAGVYEQFF.

The rearrangement links TRBV28 to TRBJ2-1; 11 bases match TRBD2. The V and J ends lost 10 bases and 9 bases, in that order; junction bases with no gene match: 11. From germline, CDR1 is MDHEN and CDR2 SYDVKM. The CDR3 length is 14 residues. The chain's CDR3 is CATYYSGGAIEQFF. CDR3 nucleotides: TGTGCCACGTACTATAGCGGGGGGGCTATTGAGCAGTTCTTC.

V usage is TRBV7-3 and J usage is TRBJ2-2, with 8 bases identical to TRBD2. The CDR3 is 15 amino acids. From germline, CDR1 is SGHTA and CDR2 FQGTGA. V shed 5 bases and J 0 bases; nucleotides not matched to a gene: 2. The CDR3 DNA reads as TGTGCCAGCAGCGCGGGACTAGCGAACACCGGGGAGCTGTTTTTT. It translates to CASSAGLANTGELFF.

V gene TRBV3-1 (or the pseudogene TRBV3-2) combines with J gene TRBJ1-4; D not certain. The CDR3 covers 14 residues. Germline lookup yields CDR1 LGHDT and CDR2 YNNKEL (reference sequence). The V end was cut by 0 bases, the J end by 7 bases, with 9 bases between. For the CDR3, the DNA is TGTGCCAGCAGCCAAGACAGGCCAGTTGAAAAACTGTTTTTT. It specifies CASSQDRPVEKLFF.

The chain links TRBV18 to TRBJ1-1; 9 bases are a match to TRBD1. The ends lost 0 bases at V and 5 bases at J; junction bases unmatched: 7. The CDR3 is 16 amino acids. Germline V gene data show CDR1 as KGHSH and CDR2 as LQKENI. DNA of the CDR3: TGTGCCAGCTCACCACCCGGGACAGGGTATGGTACTGAAGCTTTCTTT. Amino acid sequence: CASSPPGTGYGTEAFF. The full variable domain, with the rest looked up from reference TRBV18 and TRBJ1-1, is NAGVMQNPRHLVRRRGQEARLRCSPMKGHSHVYWYRQLPEEGLKFMVYLQKENIIDESGMPKERFSAEFPKEGPSILRIQQVVRGDSAAYFCASSPPGTGYGTEAFFGQGTRLTVV.

The J gene is TRBJ1-2, the V gene TRBV19, with 8 bases identical to TRBD1. Germline lookup yields CDR1 LNHDA and CDR2 SQIVND (reference sequence). Losses at the gene ends were 5 bases for V and 2 bases for J; bases not matched to a gene: 7. The CDR3 has 15 residues. This chain's CDR3 is CASSLTGAENYGYTF. The CDR3 bases are TGTGCCAGTAGTTTGACAGGGGCAGAGAACTATGGCTACACCTTC.

The V call is TRBV25-1, the J call TRBJ1-1; TRBD1 agrees at 7 bases. CDR1 and CDR2 (germline): MGHDK, SYGVNS. With 7 bases clipped from V and 0 bases from J, the junction kept 5 bases outside the gene matches. The CDR3 spans 14 residues. CDR3 bases: TGTGCCAGCACCGTAGGGGGCCTGAACACTGAAGCTTTCTTT. Its translation is CASTVGGLNTEAFF.

This clone was counted only a few times. V usage is TRBV10-3 and J usage is TRBJ2-3; 8 bases are a match to TRBD2. With V trimmed by 10 bases and J by 5 bases, 11 bases remained unmatched. CDR3 length: 14 residues. The germline V gene has CDR1 ENHRY and CDR2 SYGVKD. The CDR3: CATGAGVTVDTQYF. The DNA for the CDR3 is TGTGCCACCGGAGCGGGAGTTACTGTAGATACGCAGTATTTT.

The chain recombines TRBV5-1 with TRBJ2-6; 10 bases are shared with TRBD1. Trimming cost V 0 bases and J 1 base; bases outside gene matches: 4. Germline V gene data show CDR1 as SGHRS and CDR2 as YFSETQ. The CDR3 is 18 residues long. The chain's CDR3 is CASSLGTGGNSGANVLTF. DNA of the CDR3: TGCGCCAGCAGCTTGGGGACAGGGGGTAATTCTGGGGCCAACGTCCTGACTTTC. Based on the CDR3 plus reference TRBV5-1 and TRBJ2-6, the full variable domain is KAGVTQTPRYLIKTRGQQVTLSCSPISGHRSVSWYQQTPGQGLQFLFEYFSETQRNKGNFPGRFSGRQFSNSRSEMNVSTLELGDSALYLCASSLGTGGNSGANVLTFGAGSRLTVL.

This chain joins TRBV7-2 and TRBJ1-5, with D possibly being TRBD1 (5 bases). Germline assignment: CDR1 SGHTA and CDR2 FQGNSA. Trimming removed 3 bases from V and 2 bases from J, with 11 bases in between. The CDR3 length is 15 residues. CDR3 protein: CASSFGGGGNQPQHF. DNA for the CDR3: TGTGCCAGCAGCTTCGGCGGGGGAGGCAATCAGCCCCAGCATTTT. The variable domain in full, completed from reference TRBV7-2 and TRBJ1-5, reads GAGVSQSPSNKVTEKGKDVELRCDPISGHTALYWYRQSLGQGLEFLIYFQGNSAPDKSGLPSDRFSAERTGGSVSTLTIQRTQQEDSAVYLCASSFGGGGNQPQHFGDGTRLSIL.